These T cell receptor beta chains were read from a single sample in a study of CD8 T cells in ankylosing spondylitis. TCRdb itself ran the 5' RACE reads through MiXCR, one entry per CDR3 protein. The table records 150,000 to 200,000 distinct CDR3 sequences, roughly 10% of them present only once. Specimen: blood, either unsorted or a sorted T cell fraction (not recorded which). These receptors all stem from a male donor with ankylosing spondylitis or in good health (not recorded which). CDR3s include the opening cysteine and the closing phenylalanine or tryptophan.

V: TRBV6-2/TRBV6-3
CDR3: CASKLAGADTQYF

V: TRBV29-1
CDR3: CSVAADTRTEAFF

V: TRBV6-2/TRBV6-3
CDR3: CASSYRAHRGTNEKLFF

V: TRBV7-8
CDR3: CASSSTDRARGEKLFF

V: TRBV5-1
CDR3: CASSLVLAKDEQYF

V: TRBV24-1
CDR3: CATSDSLAGAYNEQFF

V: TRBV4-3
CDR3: CASSQDLRQGLYTGELFF

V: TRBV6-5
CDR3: CASSPRIGEAFF

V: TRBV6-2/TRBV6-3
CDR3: CASRRVSGANVLTF

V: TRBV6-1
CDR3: CASSLTPGTGGYNEQFF

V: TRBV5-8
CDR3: CASRGGRTLYGYTF

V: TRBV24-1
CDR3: CATSDPGGAGANVLTF

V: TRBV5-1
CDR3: CASSEQGLAIGNSPLHF

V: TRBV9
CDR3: CASSLRGGPLNTEAFF

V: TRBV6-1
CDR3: CASSPTSGGWYNEQFF

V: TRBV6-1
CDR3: CASSGVAKNIQYF

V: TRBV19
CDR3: CASSIRQRPVYNEQFF

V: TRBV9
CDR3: CASSVGARGLDQPQHF